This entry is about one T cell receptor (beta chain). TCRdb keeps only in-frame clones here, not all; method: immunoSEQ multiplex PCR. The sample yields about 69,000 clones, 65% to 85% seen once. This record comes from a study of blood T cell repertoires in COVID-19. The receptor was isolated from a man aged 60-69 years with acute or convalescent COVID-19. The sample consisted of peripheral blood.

The CDR3 sequence is CASSPGTGADTEAFF. The CDR3 bases are TGTGCCAGCAGTCCCGGGACAGGGGCGGACACTGAAGCTTTCTTT. The chain uses TRBV6-5 and TRBJ1-1, with TRBD1 matching over 10 bases. The CDR3 covers 15 residues. Per the germline V gene, CDR1 is MNHEY and CDR2 is SVGAGI. V was clipped by 5 bases and J by 3 bases; unmatched bases: 6.